These 26 T cell receptor beta chains share one sample of origin, sequenced in a study of cytomegalovirus exposure and HLA in healthy donors. The PCR used 60 Vbeta and 13 Jbeta primers. Assay used: immunoSEQ multiplex PCR; TCRdb lists only in-frame clones, some missing. The profile shows about 160,000 clones, about 76% of them singletons. Sequencing was carried out using PBMCs. Receptors were obtained from a human donor in good health.

V gene TRBV7-9 combines with J gene TRBJ2-5; 9 bases match TRBD1. Per germline, CDR1 SEHNR and CDR2 FQNEAQ (reference sequence). The V and J ends lost 4 bases and 5 bases, in that order; junction bases with no gene match: 20. The CDR3 extends over 19 amino acids. The CDR3 loop is CASSSAYGTGQGDIETQYF. The CDR3 DNA is TGTGCCAGCAGCTCAGCCTATGGGACAGGGCAAGGGGATATCGAGACCCAGTACTTC.

Note on this clone: Other DNA sequences within the sample encode an identical CDR3. The rearrangement links TRBV6-1 to TRBJ2-7, with D hard to call. V lost 4 bases, J lost 0 bases, and 7 bases lay in between. Germline V CDR1 and CDR2: MNHNS, SASEGT. CDR3 size: 13 residues. The CDR3 loop is CASSVASSYEQYF. CDR3 nucleotide sequence: TGTGCCAGCAGTGTTGCTAGCTCCTACGAGCAGTACTTC.

V is TRBV28 and J is TRBJ2-7; 10 nucleotides align to TRBD1. Trimming at V came to 1 base and at J to 3 bases, leaving 24 bases not matched to a gene. The CDR3 loop spans 22 amino acids. Germline V gene sequence: CDR1 MDHEN, CDR2 SYDVKM. For the CDR3, the DNA is TGTGCCAGCAGTTTATCCCGTGGGTTTAAGTTAGTAGGGACAGGGGAAGACTACGAGCAGTACTTC. Protein sequence: CASSLSRGFKLVGTGEDYEQYF.

The CDR3 is CASSPGQGVSNKNIQYF. In DNA, the CDR3 is TGTGCCAGCAGCCCGGGACAGGGCGTTTCGAACAAAAACATTCAGTACTTC. This chain joins TRBV11-2 and TRBJ2-4; 9 bases are a match to TRBD1. This CDR3 contains 17 residues. CDR1 is SGHAT, CDR2 FQNNGV, per germline. Trimming removed 5 bases from V and 3 bases from J; junction bases left unmatched: 11.

The V and J genes are TRBV20-1 and TRBJ2-3; no definite D call. Germline V gives CDR1 DFQATT, CDR2 SNEGSKA (reference sequence). CDR3 length: 11 residues. Trimming left V 3 bases short and J 5 bases short, with 6 bases between. CDR3 nucleotides: TGCAGTGCTAGTTCCGGAGATACGCAGTATTTT. Its protein is CSASSGDTQYF.

The CDR3 reads CASSLYPGGGSQPQHF. The CDR3 coding sequence is TGTGCCAGCAGTTTATATCCGGGGGGTGGTAGTCAGCCCCAGCATTTT. This sequence joins TRBV27 and TRBJ1-5; tentatively, D is TRBD1 (5 bases). This CDR3 contains 16 residues. The V end was cut by 1 base, the J end by 6 bases, with 16 bases between. Per the germline V gene, CDR1 is MNHEY and CDR2 is SMNVEV (reference sequence).

The chain links TRBV6-6 to TRBJ1-2, with D perhaps TRBD1 (5 bases). The CDR3 has 13 amino acids. The germline V and J ends were trimmed by 0 bases and 10 bases, with 12 bases remaining between them. Germline V lookup: CDR1 MNHNY, CDR2 SVGAGI (reference sequence). The CDR3: CASSYSSGSDYTF. The CDR3 region has the DNA TGTGCCAGCAGTTACTCGTCAGGGTCGGACTACACCTTC.

The V and J genes are TRBV6-1 and TRBJ2-5; D is perhaps TRBD1 (6 bases). The better agreement between TRBJ2-7 and the DNA end casts doubt on the J call. CDR1 and CDR2 from the germline V gene are MNHNS and SASEGT. The CDR3 has 15 amino acids. The CDR3 DNA sequence: TGTGCCAGCAACTCAGGGGCAGGCCTGTCATACGAGCAGTACTTC. Its translation is CASNSGAGLSYEQYF.

V and J are TRBV4-1 and TRBJ2-7; 7 positions agree with TRBD2. The V and J ends lost 0 bases and 2 bases, in that order; junction bases with no gene match: 7. CDR1 is MGHRA, CDR2 YSYEKL, per germline. This CDR3 is built from 16 residues. CDR3 amino acids: CASSQDLGRSTYEQYF. The CDR3 coding sequence is TGCGCCAGCAGCCAAGATCTCGGGAGGTCCACCTACGAGCAGTACTTC.

This clone occurred once. The chain links TRBV4-2 to TRBJ2-1; 9 bases line up with TRBD2. V lost 0 bases, J lost 2 bases, and 2 bases stayed unmatched. The CDR3 is made up of 16 amino acids. Germline CDR1 is LGHNA and CDR2 is YNFKEQ. The CDR3 DNA reads as TGTGCCAGCAGCCAAGAGGCTAGCGGGGCCTACAATGAGCAGTTCTTC. It is translated as CASSQEASGAYNEQFF.

The chain has TRBV7-2 and TRBJ2-6; D is ambiguous. Germline V lookup: CDR1 SGHTA, CDR2 FQGNSA. The CDR3 has 16 amino acids. The V end lost 5 bases, the J end lost 1 base, and 12 bases lay between the germline ends. The CDR3 here is CASSPGTDSGANVLTF. The CDR3 DNA is TGTGCCAGCAGCCCAGGAACGGATTCTGGGGCCAACGTCCTGACTTTC.

The rearrangement joins TRBV30 to TRBJ2-7; D uncertain. V lost 5 bases to trimming and J lost 3 bases, with 11 bases between them. This CDR3 is 12 amino acids long. In germline, CDR1 is GTSNPN, CDR2 SVGIG (reference sequence). The CDR3 region is CAWQALFYEQYF. The CDR3 region has the DNA TGTGCCTGGCAGGCCCTTTTCTACGAGCAGTACTTC.

This clone was counted between two and nine times. This chain connects TRBV14 to TRBJ2-7; D ambiguous. Germline assignment: CDR1 SGHDN and CDR2 FVKESK. The CDR3 sequence is 12 residues long. Trimming stripped 0 bases from V and 2 bases from J, with 2 bases between. The CDR3 DNA reads as TGTGCCAGCAGCCAAGACACCTACGAGCAGTACTTC. This encodes CASSQDTYEQYF. Drawing the rest from reference TRBV14 and TRBJ2-7, the complete variable domain is EAGVTQFPSHSVIEKGQTVTLRCDPISGHDNLYWYRRVMGKEIKFLLHFVKESKQDESGMPNNRFLAERTGGTYSTLKVQPAELEDSGVYFCASSQDTYEQYFGPGTRLTVT.

The rearrangement joins TRBV2 to TRBJ1-1; 7 bases map to TRBD1. The ends lost 4 bases at V and 4 bases at J; junction bases unmatched: 9. The CDR3 runs 15 residues. Germline-derived CDR1 and CDR2 are SNHLY and FYNNEI. This CDR3 reads CASSGDRIMSTEAFF. As DNA, the CDR3 is TGTGCCAGCAGTGGGGACAGAATAATGAGCACTGAAGCTTTCTTT. Based on the CDR3 plus reference TRBV2 and TRBJ1-1, the full variable domain is EPEVTQTPSHQVTQMGQEVILRCVPISNHLYFYWYRQILGQKVEFLVSFYNNEISEKSEIFDDQFSVERPDGSNFTLKIRSTKLEDSAMYFCASSGDRIMSTEAFFGQGTRLTVV.

The genes are TRBV15 and TRBJ2-1; 13 bases map to TRBD2. The ends lost 1 base at V and 8 bases at J; junction bases unmatched: 5. This CDR3 contains 16 residues. Looked up from germline, CDR1 is LNHNV and CDR2 is YYDKDF (reference sequence). CDR3 DNA: TGTGCCACCAGCAGAGTTGGGACTAGCGGGAAATATGAGCAGTTCTTC. Amino acid sequence: CATSRVGTSGKYEQFF.

The CDR3 region has the DNA TGTGCCAGCAGCGTAGGGCCCTCAACCAGTACCGGGGAGCTGTTTTTT. Its translation: CASSVGPSTSTGELFF. The chain uses TRBV9 and TRBJ2-2; D gene ambiguous. The V end was cut by 0 bases, the J end by 5 bases, with 14 bases between. CDR1 SGDLS and CDR2 YYNGEE come from the germline V gene. The CDR3 contains 16 residues.

V and J are TRBV4-1 and TRBJ2-2, with D possibly matching TRBD2 (6 bases). The germline CDR1 and CDR2 sequences are MGHRA and YSYEKL. There are 18 residues in the CDR3. V lost 0 bases and J lost 4, with 18 bases in between. The CDR3 spells CASSQDPSGTPITGELFF. CDR3 DNA sequence: TGCGCCAGCAGCCAAGATCCTTCCGGGACTCCTATCACCGGGGAGCTGTTTTTT.

This chain links TRBV4-1 with TRBJ1-4; D is ambiguous. The CDR3 covers 15 residues. Per germline, CDR1 MGHRA and CDR2 YSYEKL. Trimming pared 4 bases from V and 7 bases from J, leaving 16 bases between. CDR3: CASSPREVVGEKLFF. The CDR3 DNA sequence: TGCGCCAGCAGCCCGAGGGAAGTTGTAGGTGAAAAACTGTTTTTT.

This chain connects TRBV19 to TRBJ2-5, with 9 bases that match TRBD2. From germline, CDR1 is LNHDA and CDR2 SQIVND (reference sequence). Germline trimming cut 6 bases from V and 2 bases from J; bases unmatched to any gene: 4. This CDR3 is built from 14 residues. CDR3 nucleotide sequence: TGTGCCAGTAGCCGCGCGGGGGGGCAAGAGACCCAGTACTTC. Translated, it gives CASSRAGGQETQYF.

The rearrangement links TRBV2 to TRBJ2-7; perhaps TRBD2 as D (5 bases). V lost 6 bases, J lost 4 bases, and 16 bases lay in between. The V gene's germline CDR1 is SNHLY and CDR2 FYNNEI. The CDR3 runs 14 residues. The CDR3 region has the DNA TGTGCCAGCAGAGCCGGACTGGAATATTACGAGCAGTACTTC. Encoded protein: CASRAGLEYYEQYF.

This chain uses TRBV19 with TRBJ2-4; the match to TRBD2 covers 9 bases. V shed 5 bases, J shed 7 bases, and the junction held 12 bases outside the gene matches. Germline CDR1 is LNHDA and CDR2 is SQIVND (reference sequence). CDR3 length: 16 residues. The CDR3 spells CASSPAAGGVGNIQYF. The CDR3 DNA follows: TGTGCCAGTAGTCCGGCGGCGGGGGGGGTTGGGAACATTCAGTACTTC.

This clone showed up just a few times. The J gene is TRBJ2-7, the V gene TRBV29-1; D possibly corresponds to TRBD1 (5 bases). The CDR3 contains 13 residues. Germline V CDR1 and CDR2: SQVTM, ANQGSEA. V lost 1 base, J lost 3 bases, and 10 bases lay in between. In DNA form, the CDR3 reads TGCAGCGTTGAAGGGCAGGGTCTCTACGAGCAGTACTTC. This codes for CSVEGQGLYEQYF.

This sequence joins TRBV7-8 and TRBJ2-4, with TRBD2 matching over 8 bases. V trimming: 5 bases; J trimming: 1 base; junction bases outside the gene matches: 13. There are 18 residues in the CDR3. Germline assignment: CDR1 SGHVS and CDR2 FQNEAQ. In DNA form, the CDR3 reads TGTGCCAGCAGCCGGGAGGGGGGGCGTGTGAGGGCCAAAAACATTCAGTACTTC. Protein sequence: CASSREGGRVRAKNIQYF.

The V gene is TRBV27, the J gene TRBJ1-2, with D tentatively TRBD1 (5 bases). The CDR3 totals 13 residues. Germline V gives CDR1 MNHEY, CDR2 SMNVEV (reference sequence). The V end lost 4 bases, the J end lost 6 bases, and 12 bases lay between the germline ends. The CDR3 region is CASSWDSGNGYTF. As DNA, the CDR3 is TGTGCCAGCAGTTGGGACTCAGGGAATGGCTACACCTTC.

The V and J genes are TRBV7-8 and TRBJ1-1; D unresolved. Germline CDR1 reads SGHVS; CDR2 reads FQNEAQ. The germline V and J ends were trimmed by 1 base and 4 bases, with 13 bases remaining between them. This CDR3 is 15 amino acids long. CDR3 loop: CASSLDSYRVTEAFF. The CDR3, as DNA: TGTGCCAGCAGCTTAGATTCCTACAGAGTCACTGAAGCTTTCTTT.

This sequence joins TRBV7-2 and TRBJ2-5; TRBD2 matches 9 bases. Germline CDR1 and CDR2: SGHTA and FQGNSA. The CDR3 contains 15 residues. Unmatched junction bases numbered 11, after V lost 7 bases and J lost 5 bases. The CDR3 sequence is CASTMGLAPAETQYF. The CDR3 nucleotides are TGTGCCAGCACCATGGGACTAGCCCCCGCTGAGACCCAGTACTTC.